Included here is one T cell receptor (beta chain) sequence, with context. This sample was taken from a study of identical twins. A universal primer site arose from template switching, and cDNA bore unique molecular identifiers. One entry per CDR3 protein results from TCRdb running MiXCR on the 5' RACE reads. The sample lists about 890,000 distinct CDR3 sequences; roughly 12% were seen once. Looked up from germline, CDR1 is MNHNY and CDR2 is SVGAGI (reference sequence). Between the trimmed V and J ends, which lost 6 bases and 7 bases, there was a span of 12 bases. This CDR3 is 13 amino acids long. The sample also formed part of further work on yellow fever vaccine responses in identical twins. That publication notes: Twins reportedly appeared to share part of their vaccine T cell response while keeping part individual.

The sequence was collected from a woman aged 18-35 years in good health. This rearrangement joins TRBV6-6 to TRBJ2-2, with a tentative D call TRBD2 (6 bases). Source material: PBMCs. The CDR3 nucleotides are TGTGCCAGCAGCCTGCGGCGGGACGGGGAGCTGTTTTTT. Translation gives CASSLRRDGELFF.